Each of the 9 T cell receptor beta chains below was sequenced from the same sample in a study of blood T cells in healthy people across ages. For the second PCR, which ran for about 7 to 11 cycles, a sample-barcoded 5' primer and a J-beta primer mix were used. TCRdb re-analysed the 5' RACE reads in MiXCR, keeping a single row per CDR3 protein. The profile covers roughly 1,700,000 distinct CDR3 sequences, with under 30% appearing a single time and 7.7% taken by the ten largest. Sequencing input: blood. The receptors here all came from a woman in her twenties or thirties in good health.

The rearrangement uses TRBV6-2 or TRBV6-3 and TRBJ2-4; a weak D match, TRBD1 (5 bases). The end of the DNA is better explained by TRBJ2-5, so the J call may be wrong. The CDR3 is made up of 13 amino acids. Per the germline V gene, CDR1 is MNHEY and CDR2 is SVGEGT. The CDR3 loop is CASRQSSVETQYF. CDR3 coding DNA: TGTGCCAGCCGACAGTCCTCCGTGGAGACCCAGTACTTC.

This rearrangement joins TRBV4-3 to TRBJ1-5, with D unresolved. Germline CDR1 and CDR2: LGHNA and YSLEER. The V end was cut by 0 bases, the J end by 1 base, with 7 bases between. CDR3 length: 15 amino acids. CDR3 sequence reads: CASSQDQRSNQPQHF. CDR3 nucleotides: TGCGCCAGCAGCCAAGATCAAAGGAGCAATCAGCCCCAGCATTTT.

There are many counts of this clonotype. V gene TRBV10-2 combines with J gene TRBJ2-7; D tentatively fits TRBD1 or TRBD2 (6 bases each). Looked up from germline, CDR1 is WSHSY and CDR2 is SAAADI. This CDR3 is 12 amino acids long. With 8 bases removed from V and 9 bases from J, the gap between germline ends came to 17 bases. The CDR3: CASGGLANGQYF. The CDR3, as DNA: TGCGCCAGCGGGGGGCTAGCCAACGGGCAGTACTTC.

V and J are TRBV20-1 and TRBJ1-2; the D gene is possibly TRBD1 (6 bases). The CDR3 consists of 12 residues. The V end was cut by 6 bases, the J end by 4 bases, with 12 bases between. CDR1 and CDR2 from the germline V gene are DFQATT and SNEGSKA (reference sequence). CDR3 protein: CSAAGGSYGYTF. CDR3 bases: TGCAGTGCCGCGGGGGGCTCCTATGGCTACACCTTC.

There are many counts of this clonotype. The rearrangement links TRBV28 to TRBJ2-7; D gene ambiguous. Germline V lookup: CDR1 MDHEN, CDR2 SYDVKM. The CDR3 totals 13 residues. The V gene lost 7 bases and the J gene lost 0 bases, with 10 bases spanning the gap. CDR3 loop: CASTTQRSYEQYF. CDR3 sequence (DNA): TGTGCCAGCACGACCCAGCGCTCCTACGAGCAGTACTTC. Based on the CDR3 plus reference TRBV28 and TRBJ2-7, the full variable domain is DVKVTQSSRYLVKRTGEKVFLECVQDMDHENMFWYRQDPGLGLRLIYFSYDVKMKEKGDIPEGYSVSREKKERFSLILESASTNQTSMYLCASTTQRSYEQYFGPGTRLTVT.

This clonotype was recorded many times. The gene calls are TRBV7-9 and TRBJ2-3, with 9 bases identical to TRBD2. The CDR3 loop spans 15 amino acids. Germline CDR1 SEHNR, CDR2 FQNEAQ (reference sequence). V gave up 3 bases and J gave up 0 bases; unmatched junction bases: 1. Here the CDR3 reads CASSFSGSSTDTQYF. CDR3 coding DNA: TGTGCCAGCAGCTTTAGCGGGAGTAGCACAGATACGCAGTATTTT.

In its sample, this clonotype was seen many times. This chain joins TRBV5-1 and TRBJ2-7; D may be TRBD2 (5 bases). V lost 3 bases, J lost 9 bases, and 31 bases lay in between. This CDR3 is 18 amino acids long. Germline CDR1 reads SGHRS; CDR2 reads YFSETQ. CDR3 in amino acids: CASSYSISDASGLNRQYF. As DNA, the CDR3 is TGCGCCAGCAGCTATAGTATTTCAGATGCCAGCGGCTTAAACCGGCAGTACTTC.

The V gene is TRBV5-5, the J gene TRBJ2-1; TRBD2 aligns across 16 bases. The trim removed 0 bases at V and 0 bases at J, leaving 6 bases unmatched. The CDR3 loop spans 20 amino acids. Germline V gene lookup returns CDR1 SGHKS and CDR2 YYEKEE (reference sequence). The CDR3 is CASSLAGGLAGGSSYNEQFF. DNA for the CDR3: TGTGCCAGCAGCTTGGCTGGGGGACTAGCGGGAGGGAGCTCCTACAATGAGCAGTTCTTC.

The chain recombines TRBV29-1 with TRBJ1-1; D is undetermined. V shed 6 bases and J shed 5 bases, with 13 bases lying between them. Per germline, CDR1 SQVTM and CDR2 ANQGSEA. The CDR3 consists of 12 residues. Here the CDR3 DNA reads TGCAGCGTGTACGGGGTGAGGACTGAAGCTTTCTTT. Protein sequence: CSVYGVRTEAFF.